The 20 T cell receptor beta chains below come from one sample, sequenced in a study of T-cell reconstitution after alpha-beta-depleted transplantation in children. The authors prepared the TCRbeta library with unique molecular identifiers. One entry per CDR3 protein, called by TCRdb with MiXCR from the PCR reads. The repertoire holds approximately 45,000 distinct CDR3 sequences, with around half as singletons. This specimen was peripheral blood, taken before TCRalphabeta/CD19-depleted stem cell transplant. The receptors were sampled from a boy less than two years old with SCID, due to receive a stem cell transplant.

This clonotype was counted only a few times. This CDR3 reads CASSQVGAGGSSYNEQFF. The CDR3 DNA reads TGTGCCAGCAGCCAAGTAGGCGCGGGAGGGAGCTCCTACAATGAGCAGTTCTTC. The chain has TRBV3-1 and TRBJ2-1; 9 positions match TRBD2. Losses at the gene ends were 1 base for V and 0 bases for J; bases not matched to a gene: 7. The CDR3 consists of 18 residues. Germline V gives CDR1 LGHDT, CDR2 YNNKEL (reference sequence).

This clonotype was recorded a few times. The chain couples TRBV20-1 to TRBJ2-2; the D gene is possibly TRBD2 (5 bases). The germline CDR1 and CDR2 sequences are DFQATT and SNEGSKA (reference sequence). This CDR3 has 14 residues. The V end was cut by 5 bases, the J end by 3 bases, with 13 bases between. The DNA of the CDR3 is TGCAGTGCTGCCTATGGGGAGTACACCGGGGAGCTGTTTTTT. Its protein is CSAAYGEYTGELFF.

This clonotype appeared once. This chain connects TRBV18 to TRBJ2-7, with 8 bases matching TRBD1. The CDR3 totals 16 residues. CDR1 is KGHSH and CDR2 is LQKENI in the germline V gene. V lost 5 bases to trimming and J lost 0 bases; unmatched junction nucleotides: 9. CDR3 DNA: TGTGCCAGCTCAGATCCAGGGGGCGAGAGCTCCTACGAGCAGTACTTC. It is translated as CASSDPGGESSYEQYF.

In its sample, this clonotype was seen once. The genes are TRBV29-1 and TRBJ2-1, with a possible D match to TRBD1 (6 bases). The ends were cut back, 7 bases at V and 1 base at J, with 11 bases in the middle. The CDR3 covers 13 residues. From germline, CDR1 is SQVTM and CDR2 ANQGSEA. The CDR3 bases are TGCAGCGCCCGGACAGTTTCCTACAATGAGCAGTTCTTC. It translates to CSARTVSYNEQFF.

The chain has TRBV20-1 and TRBJ2-7, with 15 positions matching TRBD2. Trimming at V came to 0 bases and at J to 0 bases, leaving 9 bases not matched to a gene. Germline V lookup: CDR1 DFQATT, CDR2 SNEGSKA (reference sequence). The CDR3 consists of 19 residues. CDR3 amino acids: CSARDSGLAGGKSSYEQYF. The CDR3 coding sequence is TGCAGTGCTAGAGACTCGGGACTAGCGGGGGGAAAGAGCTCCTACGAGCAGTACTTC.

The chain employs TRBV10-3 and TRBJ1-1, with 7 bases that match TRBD1. CDR3 size: 14 residues. The V segment lost 4 bases and the J segment 5 bases; nucleotides outside the gene matches: 7. Germline lookup yields CDR1 ENHRY and CDR2 SYGVKD. The DNA of the CDR3 is TGTGCCATCAGTGGGAACAGGGGAGGAACTGAAGCTTTCTTT. This codes for CAISGNRGGTEAFF.

For the CDR3, the DNA is TGCGCCAGCAGCTTGGGGCAGCACCCCGACGAGCAGTACTTC. It encodes CASSLGQHPDEQYF. The chain has TRBV5-1 and TRBJ2-7; D gene uncertain. There are 14 residues in the CDR3. V was trimmed by 0 bases and J by 5 bases, leaving 12 bases between them. Germline assignment: CDR1 SGHRS and CDR2 YFSETQ.

This clonotype was detected a few times. V is TRBV20-1 and J is TRBJ2-3; D possibly uses TRBD1 or TRBD2 (5 bases each). Germline V gene lookup returns CDR1 DFQATT and CDR2 SNEGSKA (reference sequence). The ends were cut back, 1 base at V and 0 bases at J, with 8 bases in the middle. CDR3 length: 14 amino acids. The DNA of the CDR3 is TGCAGTGCTAGAGCGGGGCGCAGCACAGATACGCAGTATTTT. Translation: CSARAGRSTDTQYF.

The chain employs TRBV20-1 and TRBJ2-1; TRBD2 matches 8 bases. CDR1 is DFQATT, CDR2 SNEGSKA, per germline (reference sequence). The J segment lost 7 bases and the V segment lost 0 bases, leaving 2 bases of the junction unmatched. The CDR3 covers 13 residues. The CDR3 DNA follows: TGCAGTGCTAGAGAGGGACTAGAAAATGAGCAGTTCTTC. It yields the protein CSAREGLENEQFF.

This clonotype was observed once. The J gene is TRBJ1-2, the V gene TRBV6-5, with D hard to call. CDR1 MNHEY and CDR2 SVGAGI come from the germline V gene. V shed 3 bases and J shed 0 bases, with 8 bases lying between them. This CDR3 is built from 14 residues. The CDR3 sequence: CASSYLGSNYGYTF. The CDR3 nucleotides are TGTGCCAGCAGTTATTTGGGATCTAACTATGGCTACACCTTC.

This clonotype was detected ten times or more. The chain recombines TRBV7-2 with TRBJ1-5; D gene unclear. Trimming removed 2 bases at V and 5 bases at J, with 10 bases between. CDR1 is SGHTA and CDR2 is FQGNSA in the germline V gene. CDR3 length: 14 residues. The CDR3 is CASSLTGGHQPQHF. CDR3 nucleotides: TGTGCCAGCAGCTTAACCGGCGGTCATCAGCCCCAGCATTTT.

This chain connects TRBV20-1 to TRBJ2-7; 8 nucleotides match TRBD2. V was pared by 0 bases and J by 2 bases, with 12 bases of the junction left unmatched. Germline values: CDR1 DFQATT, CDR2 SNEGSKA (reference sequence). There are 17 residues in the CDR3. CDR3 residues: CSARDPGAGGPAYEQYF. In DNA form, the CDR3 reads TGCAGTGCTAGAGATCCAGGGGCGGGGGGTCCTGCCTACGAGCAGTACTTC.

This clonotype was seen only a few times. This chain links TRBV3-1 with TRBJ2-2, with unresolved D. V was shortened by 4 bases and J by 0 bases, with 3 bases between the two germline ends. The CDR3 extends over 13 amino acids. The germline V gene encodes CDR1 LGHDT and CDR2 YNNKEL (reference sequence). As DNA, the CDR3 is TGTGCCAGCAGCCTGGCGAACACCGGGGAGCTGTTTTTT. Amino acids: CASSLANTGELFF.

This clonotype was counted at least ten times. V and J are TRBV7-9 and TRBJ1-2; D unresolved. Looked up from germline, CDR1 is SEHNR and CDR2 is FQNEAQ (reference sequence). The CDR3 has 12 residues. V was trimmed by 1 base and J by 7 bases, leaving 7 bases between them. The CDR3 loop is CASSLDRRGYTF. The CDR3 DNA reads TGTGCCAGCAGCTTAGATAGACGTGGCTACACCTTC.

The chain has TRBV5-8 and TRBJ1-1; D is unclear. The germline CDR1 and CDR2 sequences are SGHTS and YDEGEE. The CDR3 length is 17 residues. V lost 4 bases and J lost 5, with 24 bases in between. CDR3 amino acids: CASSLRAVRTVGTEAFF. CDR3 DNA sequence: TGTGCCAGCAGCCTTAGGGCGGTTCGGACGGTGGGGACTGAAGCTTTCTTT. Full variable domain (missing parts from reference TRBV5-8 and TRBJ1-1): EAGVTQSPTHLIKTRGQQATLRCSPISGHTSVYWYQQALGLGLQFLLWYDEGEERNRGNFPPRFSGRQFPNYSSELNVNALELEDSALYLCASSLRAVRTVGTEAFFGQGTRLTVV.

This chain uses TRBV3-1 with TRBJ1-2, with TRBD1 matching over 8 bases. V gave up 4 bases and J gave up 8 bases; unmatched junction bases: 6. CDR3 length equals 13 residues. Germline V gene sequence: CDR1 LGHDT, CDR2 YNNKEL (reference sequence). The CDR3 nucleotides read TGTGCCAGCAGCCTCCGGACAGGGCTAGGCTACACCTTC. Translation: CASSLRTGLGYTF.

As concerns this clonotype: Sequence at one end of the junction differs from germline and may be a read error. The chain combines TRBV12-3 or TRBV12-4 with TRBJ2-3; no definite D call. The CDR3 length is 14 residues. CDR3: CASRTGLDTNTQYF. CDR3 sequence (DNA): TGTGCCAGCAGAACGGGCCTTGACACAAATACGCAGTATTTT.

This clonotype has just a few counts. The gene calls are TRBV9 and TRBJ1-1, with 7 nucleotides matching TRBD1. The CDR3 is 15 amino acids. V trimming: 4 bases; J trimming: 0 bases; junction bases outside the gene matches: 6. Germline loops: CDR1 SGDLS, CDR2 YYNGEE. In DNA form, the CDR3 reads TGTGCCAGCAGCCCCAGGGGGACGTTGAACACTGAAGCTTTCTTT. It translates to CASSPRGTLNTEAFF.

The chain recombines TRBV11-2 with TRBJ2-3; 12 bases match TRBD2. There are 16 residues in the CDR3. J was trimmed by 14 bases and V by 0 bases; bases with no gene match: 12. Germline V gives CDR1 SGHAT, CDR2 FQNNGV. As DNA, the CDR3 is TGTGCCAGCAGCTTAGATCGCCTAGCGGGGGGGTCATTCGGGTATTTT. It translates to CASSLDRLAGGSFGYF.

The rearrangement links TRBV3-1 to TRBJ2-1; 11 positions match TRBD2. CDR3 length: 18 amino acids. CDR1 and CDR2 from the germline V gene are LGHDT and YNNKEL (reference sequence). The ends lost 4 bases at V and 3 bases at J; junction bases unmatched: 11. The CDR3 loop reads CASSPDSLAGGNYNEQFF. The DNA for the CDR3 is TGTGCCAGCAGCCCAGATTCATTAGCGGGAGGGAACTACAATGAGCAGTTCTTC.